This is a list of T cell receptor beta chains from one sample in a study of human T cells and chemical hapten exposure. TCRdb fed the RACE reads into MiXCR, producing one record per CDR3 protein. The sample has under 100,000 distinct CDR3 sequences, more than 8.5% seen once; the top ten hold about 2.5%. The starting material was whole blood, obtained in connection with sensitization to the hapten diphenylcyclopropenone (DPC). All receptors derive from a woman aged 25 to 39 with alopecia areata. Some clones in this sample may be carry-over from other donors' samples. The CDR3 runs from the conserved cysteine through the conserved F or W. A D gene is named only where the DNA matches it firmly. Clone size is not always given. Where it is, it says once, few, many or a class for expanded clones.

CASSLGGRDTEAFF	TGTGCCAGCAGCTTAGGCGGACGGGACACTGAAGCTTTCTTT	.	TRBJ1-1	.	TRBV11-3
CASRTGGTDTQYF	TGTGCCAGCAGGACAGGGGGCACAGATACGCAGTATTTT	TRBD1	TRBJ2-3	many	TRBV6-6
CASSLGGVREQYF	TGCGCCAGCAGCCTCGGAGGGGTGCGCGAGCAGTACTTC	.	TRBJ2-7	many	TRBV5-1
CASSYSGRRDEKLFF	TGTGCCAGCAGTTACTCGGGCAGGCGTGATGAAAAACTGTTTTTT	.	TRBJ1-4	many	TRBV6-5
CASTWTGGNTEAFF	TGTGCCAGCACGTGGACAGGGGGTAACACTGAAGCTTTCTTT	TRBD1	TRBJ1-1	.	TRBV2
CASRDQTLSRGPLHF	TGTGCCAGCAGGGATCAGACCCTCTCACGGGGACCCCTCCACTTT	.	TRBJ1-6	few	TRBV2
CASSQDIPRGLNEQFF	TGCGCCAGCAGCCAAGATATCCCCAGGGGGCTGAATGAGCAGTTCTTC	TRBD1	TRBJ2-1	few	TRBV4-3
CSAIKGVEKLFF	TGCAGTGCTATAAAGGGGGTTGAAAAACTGTTTTTT	.	TRBJ1-4	few	TRBV20-1
CASSDPGAGEKLFF	TGTGCCAGCAGTGATCCGGGGGCTGGTGAAAAACTGTTTTTT	.	TRBJ1-4	.	TRBV6-6
CASSREVSYEQYF	TGCGCCAGCAGTCGAGAGGTCTCCTACGAGCAGTACTTC	.	TRBJ2-7	many	TRBV4-3
CSAIPESDYTDTQYF	TGCAGTGCTATCCCGGAGAGCGACTACACAGATACGCAGTATTTT	.	TRBJ2-3	few	TRBV20-1
CASSRAWTVEDTEAFF	TGTGCCAGCAGCCGGGCCTGGACTGTTGAGGACACTGAAGCTTTCTTT	.	TRBJ1-1	.	TRBV3-1
CASSEPPGSTEAFF	TGTGCCAGCTCAGAACCTCCCGGGAGCACTGAAGCTTTCTTT	.	TRBJ1-1	few	TRBV28
CASSEGGVDTQYF	TGTGCCAGCAGTGAAGGGGGGGTGGATACGCAGTATTTT	.	TRBJ2-3	.	TRBV2
CSARDLARTSGSRNEQFF	TGCAGTGCTAGAGATCTTGCCCGGACTAGCGGGAGTAGGAATGAGCAGTTCTTC	TRBD2	TRBJ2-1	few	TRBV20-1
CASSLAEGAGELFF	TGTGCCAGCAGCTTAGCGGAAGGGGCCGGGGAGCTGTTTTTT	.	TRBJ2-2	.	TRBV11-1
CSAGLAGYTGELFF	TGCAGTGCCGGACTAGCGGGATACACCGGGGAGCTGTTTTTT	TRBD2	TRBJ2-2	many	TRBV20-1
CASNMQPSYGYTF	TGTGCCAGCAACATGCAGCCCAGCTATGGCTACACCTTC	.	TRBJ1-2	.	TRBV28
CASSQDFQYGYTF	TGTGCCAGCAGCCAAGATTTCCAGTATGGCTACACCTTC	.	TRBJ1-2	.	TRBV3-1
CSARSTGRPKVYNEQFF	TGCAGTGCTAGATCAACCGGGAGACCGAAAGTCTACAATGAGCAGTTCTTC	.	TRBJ2-1	many	TRBV20-1
CASSPQVNYEQYF	TGTGCCAGCAGTCCCCAGGTGAACTACGAGCAGTACTTC	.	TRBJ2-7	many	TRBV27
CSARRHSITDTQYF	TGCAGTGCTAGGAGACATAGCATTACAGATACGCAGTATTTT	.	TRBJ2-3	many	TRBV20-1
CASRSYSNQPQHF	TGTGCCAGCAGATCCTATAGCAATCAGCCCCAGCATTTT	.	TRBJ1-5	.	TRBV6-1
CASSQEQNNSPLHF	TGCGCCAGCAGCCAAGAACAGAATAATTCACCCCTCCACTTT	.	TRBJ1-6	.	TRBV4-1
CSAPLAETEEAFF	TGCAGTGCTCCCCTCGCGGAGACAGAAGAAGCTTTCTTT	.	TRBJ1-1	.	TRBV20-1
CASSSGPQGGGQETQYF	TGTGCCAGCAGCTCCGGTCCACAGGGAGGGGGCCAAGAGACCCAGTACTTC	.	TRBJ2-5	many	TRBV7-3
CASSQVKDTEAFF	TGTGCCAGCTCACAGGTCAAGGACACTGAAGCTTTCTTT	.	TRBJ1-1	.	TRBV18
CASGGKPYGYTF	TGTGCCAGCGGGGGCAAGCCCTATGGCTACACCTTC	.	TRBJ1-2	few	TRBV6-6
CASSLPANYGYTF	TGTGCCAGCAGCCTGCCAGCTAACTATGGCTACACCTTC	.	TRBJ1-2	.	TRBV28
CASSPPDGRPFSYNEQFF	TGTGCCAGCAGTCCACCGGACGGCCGGCCCTTCTCCTACAATGAGCAGTTCTTC	.	TRBJ2-1	few	TRBV6-2/TRBV6-3
CASRPGLALYNEQFF	TGTGCCAGCAGACCTGGACTAGCCCTCTACAATGAGCAGTTCTTC	TRBD2	TRBJ2-1	few	TRBV7-2
CASTLGGSTDEQYF	TGTGCCAGCACCCTTGGCGGGAGTACGGACGAGCAGTACTTC	TRBD2	TRBJ2-7	many	TRBV6-2/TRBV6-3
CASSSRANTLRGEAFF	TGTGCCAGCAGCTCCCGGGCAAACACCCTTCGGGGTGAAGCTTTCTTT	.	TRBJ1-1	many	TRBV7-8
CAWTQQGHGELFF	TGTGCCTGGACCCAACAGGGACACGGGGAGCTGTTTTTT	.	TRBJ2-2	many	TRBV30
CASSQDRGVREKLFF	TGCGCCAGCAGCCAAGATAGAGGGGTCCGAGAAAAACTGTTTTTT	.	TRBJ1-4	.	TRBV4-3
CASSSVSNQPQHF	TGTGCCAGCAGTTCCGTAAGCAATCAGCCCCAGCATTTT	.	TRBJ1-5	many	TRBV28
CASSLVLAGPDTQYF	TGTGCCAGCAGCTTAGTCTTGGCAGGGCCGGATACGCAGTATTTT	.	TRBJ2-3	many	TRBV11-2
CASSILVSSYNEQFF	TGTGCCAGCAGCATTCTAGTCAGCTCCTACAATGAGCAGTTCTTC	.	TRBJ2-1	many	TRBV11-2
CAIRAGATDTQYF	TGTGCCATCAGAGCCGGGGCCACAGATACGCAGTATTTT	.	TRBJ2-3	many	TRBV10-3
CASSFLKGTADTQYF	TGTGCCAGCAGTTTCCTCAAGGGGACAGCAGATACGCAGTATTTT	TRBD1	TRBJ2-3	many	TRBV6-1
CAISGTGPIDNEQFF	TGTGCCATCAGTGGGACCGGACCCATCGACAATGAGCAGTTCTTC	.	TRBJ2-1	many	TRBV10-3
CASSIADNEQFF	TGTGCCAGTAGTATTGCCGACAATGAGCAGTTCTTC	.	TRBJ2-1	.	TRBV19
CASSFNYEQYF	TGTGCCAGCAGTTTCAACTACGAGCAGTACTTC	.	TRBJ2-7	.	TRBV28
CASSYIGTRGDSPLHF	TGTGCCAGCAGTTATATCGGAACCCGGGGTGATTCACCCCTCCACTTT	.	TRBJ1-6	many	TRBV6-5